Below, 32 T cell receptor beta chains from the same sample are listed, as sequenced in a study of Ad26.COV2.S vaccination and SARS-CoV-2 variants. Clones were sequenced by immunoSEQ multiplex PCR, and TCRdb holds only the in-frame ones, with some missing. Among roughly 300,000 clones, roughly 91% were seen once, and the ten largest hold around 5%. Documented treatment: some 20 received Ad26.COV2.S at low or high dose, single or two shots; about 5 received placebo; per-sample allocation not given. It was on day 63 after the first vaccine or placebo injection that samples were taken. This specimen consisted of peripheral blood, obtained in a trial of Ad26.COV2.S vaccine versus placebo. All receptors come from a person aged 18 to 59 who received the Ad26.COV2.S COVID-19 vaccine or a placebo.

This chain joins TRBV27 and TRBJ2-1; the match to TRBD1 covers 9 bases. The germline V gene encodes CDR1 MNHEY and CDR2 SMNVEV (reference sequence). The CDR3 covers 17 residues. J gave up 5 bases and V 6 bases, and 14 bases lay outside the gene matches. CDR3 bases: TGTGCCAGCAGGGGACAGGGCGCGGGAGTTTTGGACAATGAGCAGTTCTTC. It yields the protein CASRGQGAGVLDNEQFF.

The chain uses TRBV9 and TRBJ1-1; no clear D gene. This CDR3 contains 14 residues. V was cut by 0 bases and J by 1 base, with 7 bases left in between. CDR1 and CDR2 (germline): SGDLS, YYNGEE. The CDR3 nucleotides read TGTGCCAGCAGCGTAGACGTGAGGAACACTGAAGCTTTCTTT. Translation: CASSVDVRNTEAFF.

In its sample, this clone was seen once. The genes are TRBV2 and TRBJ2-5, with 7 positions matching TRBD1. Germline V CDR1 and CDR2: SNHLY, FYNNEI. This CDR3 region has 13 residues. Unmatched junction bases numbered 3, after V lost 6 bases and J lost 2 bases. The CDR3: CASSRDRQETQYF. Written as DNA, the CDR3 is TGTGCCAGCAGCCGGGACAGACAAGAGACCCAGTACTTC.

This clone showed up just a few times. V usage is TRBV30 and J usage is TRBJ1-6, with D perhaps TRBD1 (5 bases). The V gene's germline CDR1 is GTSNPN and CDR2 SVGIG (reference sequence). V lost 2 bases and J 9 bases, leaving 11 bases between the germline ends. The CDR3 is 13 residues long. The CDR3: CAWSLGGVSPLHF. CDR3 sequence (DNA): TGTGCCTGGAGTCTTGGAGGGGTTTCACCCCTCCACTTT.

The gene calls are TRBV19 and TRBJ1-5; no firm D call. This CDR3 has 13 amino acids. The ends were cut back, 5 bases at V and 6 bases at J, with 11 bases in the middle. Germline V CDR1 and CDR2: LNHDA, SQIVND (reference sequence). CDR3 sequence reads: CASSAQATQPQHF. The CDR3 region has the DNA TGTGCCAGTAGTGCGCAGGCGACTCAGCCCCAGCATTTT.

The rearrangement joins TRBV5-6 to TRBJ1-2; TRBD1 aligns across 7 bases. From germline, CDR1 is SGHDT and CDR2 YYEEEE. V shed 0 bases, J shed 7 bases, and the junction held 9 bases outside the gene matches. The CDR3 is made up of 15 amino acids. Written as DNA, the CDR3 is TGTGCCAGCAGCTTGGTCGGGACAGTCCCTGGTGGCTACACCTTC. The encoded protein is CASSLVGTVPGGYTF.

CDR3 sequence (DNA): TGTGCCAGCAGTACCGCTACTAACTATGGCTACACCTTC. The encoded protein is CASSTATNYGYTF. This chain joins TRBV27 and TRBJ1-2; D not certain. The CDR3 runs 13 residues. V lost 5 bases, J lost 0 bases, and 7 bases lay in between. Germline V lookup: CDR1 MNHEY, CDR2 SMNVEV (reference sequence).

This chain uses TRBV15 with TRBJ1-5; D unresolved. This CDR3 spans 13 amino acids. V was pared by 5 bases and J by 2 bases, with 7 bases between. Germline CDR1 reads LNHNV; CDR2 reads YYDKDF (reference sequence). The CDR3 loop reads CATSRTRNQPQHF. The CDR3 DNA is TGTGCCACCAGCCGCACCCGCAATCAGCCCCAGCATTTT.

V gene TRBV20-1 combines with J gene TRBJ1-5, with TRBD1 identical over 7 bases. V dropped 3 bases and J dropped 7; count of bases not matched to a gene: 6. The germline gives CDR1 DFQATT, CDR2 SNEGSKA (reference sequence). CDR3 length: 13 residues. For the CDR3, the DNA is TGCAGTGCTAGTCAGGGGGTGAAGCAGCCCCAGCATTTT. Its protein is CSASQGVKQPQHF.

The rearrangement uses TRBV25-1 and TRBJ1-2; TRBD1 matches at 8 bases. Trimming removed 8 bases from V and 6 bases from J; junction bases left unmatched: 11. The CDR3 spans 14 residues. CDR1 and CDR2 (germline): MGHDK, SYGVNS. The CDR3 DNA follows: TGTGCCAGCCGCGGACAGGGCAACTTCCATGGCTACACCTTC. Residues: CASRGQGNFHGYTF.

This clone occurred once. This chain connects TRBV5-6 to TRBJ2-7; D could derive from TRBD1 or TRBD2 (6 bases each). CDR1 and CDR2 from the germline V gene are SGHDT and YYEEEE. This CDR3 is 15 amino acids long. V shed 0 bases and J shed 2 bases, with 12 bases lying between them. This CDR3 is CASSLELGGTYEQYF. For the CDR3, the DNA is TGTGCCAGCAGCTTGGAACTAGGGGGGACCTACGAGCAGTACTTC.

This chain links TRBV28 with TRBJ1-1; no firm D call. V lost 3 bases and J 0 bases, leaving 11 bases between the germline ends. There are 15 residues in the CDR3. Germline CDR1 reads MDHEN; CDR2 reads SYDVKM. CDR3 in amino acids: CASSFPGNMNTEAFF. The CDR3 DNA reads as TGTGCCAGCAGTTTCCCGGGGAACATGAACACTGAAGCTTTCTTT.

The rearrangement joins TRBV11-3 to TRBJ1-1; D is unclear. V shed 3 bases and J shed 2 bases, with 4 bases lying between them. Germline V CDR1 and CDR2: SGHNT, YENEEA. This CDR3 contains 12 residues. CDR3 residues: CASSFGNTEAFF. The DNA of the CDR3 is TGTGCCAGCAGCTTCGGTAACACTGAAGCTTTCTTT.

CDR3 sequence: CASSFNLPGQGSNEQFF. DNA of the CDR3: TGTGCCAGCAGCTTTAACCTGCCGGGACAGGGGTCGAATGAGCAGTTCTTC. V is TRBV7-9 and J is TRBJ2-1; 10 positions match TRBD1. Unmatched junction bases numbered 12, after V lost 3 bases and J lost 7 bases. The V gene's germline CDR1 is SEHNR and CDR2 FQNEAQ (reference sequence). This CDR3 region has 17 residues.

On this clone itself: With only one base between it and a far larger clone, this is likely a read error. The CDR3 DNA is TGTGCCAGCAGCTTGGGACCGAACACTGAAGCTTTCTTT. Amino acids: CASSLGPNTEAFF. The rearrangement joins TRBV5-6 to TRBJ1-1; D call uncertain. V was shortened by 0 bases and J by 1 base, with 4 bases between the two germline ends. CDR3 length equals 13 residues. Germline loops: CDR1 SGHDT, CDR2 YYEEEE.

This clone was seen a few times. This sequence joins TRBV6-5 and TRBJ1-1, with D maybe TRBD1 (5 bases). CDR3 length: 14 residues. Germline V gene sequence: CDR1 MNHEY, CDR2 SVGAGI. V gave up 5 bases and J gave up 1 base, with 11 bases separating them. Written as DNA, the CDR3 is TGTGCCAGCAGTATCTGGGGACGGAACACTGAAGCTTTCTTT. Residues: CASSIWGRNTEAFF.

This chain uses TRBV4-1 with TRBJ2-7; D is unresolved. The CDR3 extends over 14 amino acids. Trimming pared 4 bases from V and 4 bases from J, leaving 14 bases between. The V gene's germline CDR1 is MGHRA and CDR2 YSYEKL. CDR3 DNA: TGCGCCAGCAGCCGCTCGGATGGCGAATACGAGCAGTACTTC. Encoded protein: CASSRSDGEYEQYF.

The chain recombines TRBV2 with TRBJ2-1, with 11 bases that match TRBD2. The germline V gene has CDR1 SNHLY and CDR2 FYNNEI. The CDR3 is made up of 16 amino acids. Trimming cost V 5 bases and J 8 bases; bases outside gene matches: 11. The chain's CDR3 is CASSPKTSGASDEQFF. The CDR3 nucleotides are TGTGCCAGCAGTCCTAAGACTAGCGGGGCTTCTGATGAGCAGTTCTTC.

DNA of the CDR3: TGCGCCAGCAGCGCAGACAGGGGTAATGAAAAACTGTTTTTT. As protein: CASSADRGNEKLFF. This chain connects TRBV5-1 to TRBJ1-4; 8 positions match TRBD1. The germline gives CDR1 SGHRS, CDR2 YFSETQ. The CDR3 is made up of 14 amino acids. J was trimmed by 4 bases and V by 4 bases; bases with no gene match: 3.

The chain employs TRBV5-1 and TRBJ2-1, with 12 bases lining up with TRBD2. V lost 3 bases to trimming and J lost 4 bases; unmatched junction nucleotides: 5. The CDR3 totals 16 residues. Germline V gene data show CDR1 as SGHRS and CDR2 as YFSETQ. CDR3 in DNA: TGCGCCAGCAGCTGGTCACTAGCGGGGGGATACAATGAGCAGTTCTTC. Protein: CASSWSLAGGYNEQFF.

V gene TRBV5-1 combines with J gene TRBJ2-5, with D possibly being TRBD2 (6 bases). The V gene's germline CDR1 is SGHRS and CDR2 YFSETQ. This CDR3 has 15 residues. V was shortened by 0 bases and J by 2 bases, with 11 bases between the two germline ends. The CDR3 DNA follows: TGCGCCAGCAGCTTGGCGGGGGACCGACAAGAGACCCAGTACTTC. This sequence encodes CASSLAGDRQETQYF.

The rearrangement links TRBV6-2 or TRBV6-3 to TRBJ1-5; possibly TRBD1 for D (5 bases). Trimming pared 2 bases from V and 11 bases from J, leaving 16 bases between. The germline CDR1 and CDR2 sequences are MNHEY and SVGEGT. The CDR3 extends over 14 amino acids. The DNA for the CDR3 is TGTGCCAGCAGTTACGGGGCAGTGCCCCAGACCCAGCATTTT. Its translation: CASSYGAVPQTQHF.

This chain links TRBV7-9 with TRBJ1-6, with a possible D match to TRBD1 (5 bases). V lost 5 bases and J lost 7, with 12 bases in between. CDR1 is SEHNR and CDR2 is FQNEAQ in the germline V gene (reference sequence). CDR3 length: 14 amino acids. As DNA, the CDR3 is TGTGCCAGCAGCCCCATGGGGGGGAATTCACCCCTCCACTTT. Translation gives CASSPMGGNSPLHF.

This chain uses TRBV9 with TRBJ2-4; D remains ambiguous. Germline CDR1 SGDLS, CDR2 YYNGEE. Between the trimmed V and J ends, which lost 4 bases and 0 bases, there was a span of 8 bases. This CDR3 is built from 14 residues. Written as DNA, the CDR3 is TGTGCCAGCAGCTTCCGGCCAGCCAAAAACATTCAGTACTTC. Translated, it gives CASSFRPAKNIQYF.

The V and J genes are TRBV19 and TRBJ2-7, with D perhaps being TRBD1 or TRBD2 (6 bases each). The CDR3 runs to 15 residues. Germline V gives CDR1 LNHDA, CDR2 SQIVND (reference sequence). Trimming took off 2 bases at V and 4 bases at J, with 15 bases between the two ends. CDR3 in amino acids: CASSISEGGRYEQYF. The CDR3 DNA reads TGTGCCAGTAGTATATCGGAGGGGGGACGGTACGAGCAGTACTTC.

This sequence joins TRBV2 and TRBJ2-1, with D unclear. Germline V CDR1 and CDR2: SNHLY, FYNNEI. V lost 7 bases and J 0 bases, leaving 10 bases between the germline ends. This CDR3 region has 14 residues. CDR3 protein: CASTLDGSYNEQFF. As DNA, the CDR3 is TGTGCCAGCACCTTGGACGGCTCCTACAATGAGCAGTTCTTC.

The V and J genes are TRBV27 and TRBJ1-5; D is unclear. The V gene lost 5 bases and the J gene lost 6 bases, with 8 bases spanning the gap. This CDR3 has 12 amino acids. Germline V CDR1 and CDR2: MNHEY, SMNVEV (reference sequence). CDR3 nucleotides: TGTGCCAGCAGTAAGGTGGGTCAGCCCCAGCATTTT. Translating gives CASSKVGQPQHF.

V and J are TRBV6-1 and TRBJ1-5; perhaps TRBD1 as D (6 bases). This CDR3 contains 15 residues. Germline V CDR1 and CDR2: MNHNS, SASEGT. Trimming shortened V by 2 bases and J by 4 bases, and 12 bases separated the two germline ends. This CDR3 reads CASSETIGQNQPQHF. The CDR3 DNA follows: TGTGCCAGCAGTGAAACGATCGGACAGAATCAGCCCCAGCATTTT.

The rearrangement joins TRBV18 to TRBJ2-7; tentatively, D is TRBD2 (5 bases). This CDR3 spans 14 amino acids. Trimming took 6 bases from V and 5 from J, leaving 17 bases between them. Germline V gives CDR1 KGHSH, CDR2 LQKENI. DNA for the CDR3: TGTGCCAGCTCCCCGAGGGTTCTTGTGGACGAGCAGTACTTC. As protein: CASSPRVLVDEQYF.

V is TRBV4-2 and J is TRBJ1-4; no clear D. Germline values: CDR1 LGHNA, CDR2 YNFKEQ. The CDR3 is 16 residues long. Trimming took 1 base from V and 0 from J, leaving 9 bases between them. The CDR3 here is CASSQAAQATNEKLFF. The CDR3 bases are TGTGCCAGCAGCCAAGCGGCTCAAGCAACTAATGAAAAACTGTTTTTT.

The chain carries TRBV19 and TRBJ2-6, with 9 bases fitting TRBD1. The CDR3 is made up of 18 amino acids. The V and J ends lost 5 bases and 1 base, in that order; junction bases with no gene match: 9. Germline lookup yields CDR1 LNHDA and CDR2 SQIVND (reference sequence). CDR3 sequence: CASSSRDRVGSGANVLTF. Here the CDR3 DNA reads TGTGCCAGTAGTTCCCGGGACAGGGTAGGGTCTGGGGCCAACGTCCTGACTTTC.

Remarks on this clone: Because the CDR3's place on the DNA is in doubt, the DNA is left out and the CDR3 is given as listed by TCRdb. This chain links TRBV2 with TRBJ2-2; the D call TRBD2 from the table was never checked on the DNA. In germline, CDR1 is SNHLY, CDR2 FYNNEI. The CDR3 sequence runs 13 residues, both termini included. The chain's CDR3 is CASSAFGAGELFF.